These T cell receptor beta chains were read from a single sample in a study of blood T cell repertoires in COVID-19. Sequencing was performed with immunoSEQ multiplex PCR; in TCRdb, only in-frame clones are kept and a portion is missing. The sample shows about 370,000 clones, more than 75% of them seen only once. Source material: peripheral blood. The receptors shown here come from a woman younger than 45 with COVID-19, enrolled during active disease. The CDR3 runs from the conserved cysteine through the conserved F or W. The D gene is left open where the match is weak. Expanded clones are given a class, and other clones once, few, many or no size at all.

>TRBD1|.|TRBJ2-2|TRBV7-3
TGTGCCAGCAGCTCCCGGACAGGGATGACCGGGGAGCTGTTTTTT
CASSSRTGMTGELFF
>.|.|TRBJ1-3|TRBV25-1
TGTGCCAGCAGTGGCCAGGGTGTTGCTGGAAACACCATATATTTT
CASSGQGVAGNTIYF
>TRBD1|.|TRBJ2-7|TRBV28
TGTGCCAGCATGACAGGGGTAGGGGAGCAGTACTTC
CASMTGVGEQYF
>.|.|TRBJ1-1|TRBV6-5
TGTGCCAGCACCGATATCAGGGGCACTGAAGCTTTCTTT
CASTDIRGTEAFF
>TRBD2|.|TRBJ2-1|TRBV19
TGTGCCAGTAGTATAGTCGCGGGAGACTCCTACAATGAGCAGTTCTTC
CASSIVAGDSYNEQFF
>TRBD2|.|TRBJ2-7|TRBV27
TGTGCCAGCAGACTAGCGGGAGGCTCCTACGAGCAGTACTTC
CASRLAGGSYEQYF
>TRBD1|.|TRBJ2-7|TRBV9
TGTGCCAGCAGCGTAATCGACAGGGCGGACTACGAGCAGTACTTC
CASSVIDRADYEQYF
>.|.|TRBJ2-7|TRBV9
TGTGCCAGCAGCGTAGGGGCAGGGAACTACGAGCAGTACTTC
CASSVGAGNYEQYF
>.|.|TRBJ2-1|TRBV7-7
TGTGCTAGTAGCCCCCAGGGACTGGGGGAGCAGTTCTTC
CASSPQGLGEQFF
>.|.|TRBJ2-1|TRBV6-4
TGTGCCAGCAGCCCCGGGGTAGCGGAATACAATGAGCAGTTCTTC
CASSPGVAEYNEQFF
>.|.|TRBJ1-4|TRBV19
TGTGCCAGTAGTATAAGGGGGACGCTGGAATCTGAAAAACTGTTTTTT
CASSIRGTLESEKLFF
>.|many|TRBJ2-1|TRBV9
TGTGCCAGCAGCGTAGATTCAGGGGTTGGCTACAATGAGCAGTTCTTC
CASSVDSGVGYNEQFF
>TRBD1|many|TRBJ2-3|TRBV10-3
TGTGCCATCAGTGAGGCGGGACAGGGGGAGACAGATACGCAGTATTTT
CAISEAGQGETDTQYF
>.|.|TRBJ2-7|TRBV12-3/TRBV12-4
TGTGCCAGCAGTCCAGGGGTCTACGAGCAGTACTTC
CASSPGVYEQYF
>TRBD1|.|TRBJ1-2|TRBV7-8
TGTGCCAGCAGCCAAGGACAGGAATATGGCTACACCTTC
CASSQGQEYGYTF
>TRBD2|.|TRBJ2-1|TRBV7-8
TGTGCCAGCAGCTTCCCTAGCGGGAGGGCCAGATCTGAGCAGTTCTTC
CASSFPSGRARSEQFF
>.|once|TRBJ1-6|TRBV5-6
TGTGCCAGCAGCTTGGGGGGGACACCACTGCTTAATTCACCCCTCCACTTT
CASSLGGTPLLNSPLHF
>.|.|TRBJ2-3|TRBV12-1
TGTGCCAGCAGCTTTGCGGGACTAGCGGGAACCGGGGCGCAGTATTTT
CASSFAGLAGTGAQYF
>.|.|TRBJ2-2|TRBV28
TGTGCCAGCAGTCTACCACAAGAGACATTACTCGGGGAGCTGTTTTTT
CASSLPQETLLGELFF
>.|.|TRBJ2-6|TRBV28
TGTGCCACCACAGCGGGTTCTTCCTCTGGGGCCAACGTCCTGACTTTC
CATTAGSSSGANVLTF
>TRBD2|.|TRBJ2-1|TRBV4-2
TGTGCCAGCAGCCAAGCAGCAGGGAGGGCCTCTGAGCAGTTCTTC
CASSQAAGRASEQFF
>.|.|TRBJ2-7|TRBV11-1
TGTGCCAGCAGTTCACAGGCTATCACCTACGAGCAGTACTTC
CASSSQAITYEQYF
>.|.|TRBJ2-1|TRBV7-9
TGTGCCAGCGCCGAGGGTAGTAACAATGAGCAGTTCTTC
CASAEGSNNEQFF
>TRBD2|.|TRBJ2-7|TRBV15
TGTGCCACCAGCATGGGACTAGCGGGAGAAAGTCACGAGCAGTACTTC
CATSMGLAGESHEQYF
>.|.|TRBJ2-3|TRBV6-5
TGTGCCAGCAGCATGGGGGGAGATACGCAGTATTTT
CASSMGGDTQYF
>.|once|TRBJ2-5|TRBV30
TGTGCCTGGAGTGCCGGGACACATACCAAAGAGACCCAGTACTTC
CAWSAGTHTKETQYF
>.|.|TRBJ2-3|TRBV7-9
TGTGCCAGCAGCCCGGGATCCTCAGCGGATACGCAGTATTTT
CASSPGSSADTQYF
>.|.|TRBJ2-7|TRBV10-2
TGCGCCAGCAGTGAGTCGATGCAGTACGAGCAGTACTTC
CASSESMQYEQYF
>TRBD1|.|TRBJ1-4|TRBV6-5
TGTGCCAGCAGTTACTCCACAGGGGCGGCTAATGAAAAACTGTTTTTT
CASSYSTGAANEKLFF
>.|.|TRBJ2-7|TRBV27
TGTGCCAGCAGTTTAATTTCCGCGGGCTCTTCCTACGAGCAGTACTTC
CASSLISAGSSYEQYF
>.|.|TRBJ2-7|TRBV2
TGTGCCAGCAGTGAAGAGGCCAGGCTTCGGCAGTACTTC
CASSEEARLRQYF
>TRBD1|.|TRBJ1-4|TRBV2
TGTGCCAGCAGTGAAGAAGGACAGGGGAATGAAAAACTGTTTTTT
CASSEEGQGNEKLFF
>.|.|TRBJ2-6|TRBV9
TGTGCCAGCAGCCCCGGGATCTCTGGGGCCAACGTCCTGACTTTC
CASSPGISGANVLTF
>TRBD2|once|TRBJ2-2|TRBV29-1
TGCAGCGTTGAGGCTAGCGGGAGGAACACCGGGGAGCTGTTTTTT
CSVEASGRNTGELFF
>TRBD2|.|TRBJ2-1|TRBV11-2
TGTGCCAGCAGCTCGCCTGGGACTAGCTACAATGAGCAGTTCTTC
CASSSPGTSYNEQFF
>TRBD2|.|TRBJ2-7|TRBV10-3
TGTGCCATCGGACTAGCGGGTGCCTACGAGCAGTACTTC
CAIGLAGAYEQYF
>TRBD1|.|TRBJ1-6|TRBV5-6
TGTGCCAGCAGCGGGCCGGGGGACAGCATGGATTCACCCCTCCACTTT
CASSGPGDSMDSPLHF
>.|.|TRBJ2-7|TRBV3-1/TRBV3-2
TGTGCCAGCAGCCGAGGGGGGGTCAACTCCTACGAGCAGTACTTC
CASSRGGVNSYEQYF
>TRBD1|few|TRBJ1-1|TRBV4-3
TGCGCCAGCAGCCGGAATACAGGGGGTCCTGAAGCTTTCTTT
CASSRNTGGPEAFF
>TRBD2|once|TRBJ2-7|TRBV28
TGTGCCAGCAGTTCGGGACTAGGTGGTTACGAGCAGTACTTC
CASSSGLGGYEQYF
>TRBD2|.|TRBJ2-7|TRBV15
TGTGCCACCAGCAGACCCGGGACTAGCGGGAGTTACGAGCAGTACTTC
CATSRPGTSGSYEQYF
>TRBD1|.|TRBJ2-7|TRBV4-3
TGCGCCAGCAGCCGGGACAGCGATGACTACGAGCAGTACTTC
CASSRDSDDYEQYF
>TRBD1|.|TRBJ1-5|TRBV6-2/TRBV6-3
TGTGCCAGCAGTTACCGAACAGGGGGCAATCAGCCCCAGCATTTT
CASSYRTGGNQPQHF
>TRBD1|.|TRBJ1-4|TRBV28
TGTGCCACCAGGACAGGCTGGGAAAAACTGTTTTTT
CATRTGWEKLFF
>.|once|TRBJ2-3|TRBV6-5
TGTGCCAGCAGTTACAGCGGTAGCACAGATACGCAGTATTTT
CASSYSGSTDTQYF
>.|.|TRBJ2-1|TRBV19
TGTGCCAGTAGTACCCAAGGTGGGAGGGGGAGCAATGAGCAGTTCTTC
CASSTQGGRGSNEQFF
>TRBD1|.|TRBJ1-2|TRBV4-1
TGCGCCAGCTCCAAAGACAGGGGGCGCGACTATGGCTACACCTTC
CASSKDRGRDYGYTF
>.|.|TRBJ2-1|TRBV4-1
TGCGCCAGCAGCCAACTGACAGGCTCCTACAATGAGCAGTTCTTC
CASSQLTGSYNEQFF
>.|.|TRBJ1-4|TRBV21-1
TGTGCCAGCAGCAAAGGGGGACTTTGTGTTGAAAAACTGTTTTTT
CASSKGGLCVEKLFF
>.|.|TRBJ1-6|TRBV10-1
TGCGCGCGGGGGGGCCCAGGGCGCCATAAAACAAGCTCCTATAATTCACCCCTCCACTTT
CARGGPGRHKTSSYNSPLHF
>.|.|TRBJ1-4|TRBV21-1
TGTGCCAGCAGCAAACGCAGCGGACAGGCCACTAATGAAAAACTGTTTTTT
CASSKRSGQATNEKLFF
>TRBD1|few|TRBJ2-7|TRBV28
TGTGCCAGCAGGGCCGGGACAGCCTACGAGCAGTACTTC
CASRAGTAYEQYF
>TRBD1|.|TRBJ1-1|TRBV19
TGTGCCAGTGCACTGGGGGACAGGCACACCACTGAAGCTTTCTTT
CASALGDRHTTEAFF
>TRBD2|once|TRBJ2-7|TRBV6-2/TRBV6-3
TGTGCCAGCAGTGAGCGGGATAATACCTCAGACGAGCAGTACTTC
CASSERDNTSDEQYF
>TRBD1|.|TRBJ2-7|TRBV2
TGTGCCAGCAGCAGCTTGGACAGGGCCCCTTACGAGCAGTACTTC
CASSSLDRAPYEQYF
>.|.|TRBJ2-2|TRBV2
TGTGCCAGCAGTCTAGGCGCAAACACCGGGGAGCTGTTTTTT
CASSLGANTGELFF
>.|.|TRBJ2-7|TRBV29-1
TGCAGCGGCGGACACCGTTACGAGCAGTACTTC
CSGGHRYEQYF